This TCR beta chain emerged from a study of shared clonotypes between healthy human individuals. Study-wide background: The study used three CD4 naive, three CD4 memory, two CD8 naive and one CD8 memory plate per donor.

This table comes from immunoSEQ multiplex PCR, and its TCRdb copy is limited to in-frame clones, with some not included. Among about 2.4 million clones, roughly 93% were seen once, and the ten largest hold roughly 0.39%. The germline CDR1 and CDR2 sequences are SGHNT and YYREEE (reference sequence). Trimming took 4 bases from V and 5 from J; bases not matched to a gene: 12. The length of the CDR3 is 16 residues. Input material: naive CD4+ T cells from PBMCs. Subset here: CD45RA+ positively selected. The sequence came from a man in his late teens or twenties in good health. Some clones in this sample may be carry-over from other donors' samples. V usage is TRBV5-4 and J usage is TRBJ2-1, with 7 bases identical to TRBD2. DNA of the CDR3: TGTGCCAGCAGCGGTGGAGCGGGAAAAGCCAACAATGAGCAGTTCTTC. Translating gives CASSGGAGKANNEQFF.